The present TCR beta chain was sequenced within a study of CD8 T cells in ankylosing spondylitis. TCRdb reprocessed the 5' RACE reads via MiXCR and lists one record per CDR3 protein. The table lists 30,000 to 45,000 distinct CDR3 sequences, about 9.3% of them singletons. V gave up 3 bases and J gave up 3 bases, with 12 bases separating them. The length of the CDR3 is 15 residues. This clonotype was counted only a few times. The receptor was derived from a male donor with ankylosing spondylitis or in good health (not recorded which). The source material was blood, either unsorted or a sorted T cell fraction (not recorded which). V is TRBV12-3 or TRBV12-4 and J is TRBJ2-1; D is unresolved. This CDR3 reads CASSLDGSRYNEQFF. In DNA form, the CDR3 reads TGTGCCAGCAGTTTGGACGGCTCCCGCTACAATGAGCAGTTCTTC.